This T cell receptor (beta chain) was recorded in a study of memory CD4+ T cells and cytomegalovirus serostatus. Germline loops: CDR1 SGDLS, CDR2 YYNGEE. The V gene lost 4 bases and the J gene lost 5 bases, with 18 bases spanning the gap. This CDR3 region has 16 residues. Single viable CD3+CD4+CD8-CD45RO+ cells were sorted as the memory CD4+ T cells. Donors' CMV status reflects serum IgG against pp150, pp28, p38, p52. Study findings and constraints: About 40% of the roughly 150 known CMV-associated TCRbeta sequences appeared in CD4+ memory.

Sequenced by immunoSEQ multiplex PCR; TCRdb stores in-frame clones only, minus some. The data hold approximately 47,000 clones, with approximately 78% observed a single time. In regard to this clone: Its antigen remains unidentified.

This rearrangement joins TRBV9 to TRBJ2-2; maybe TRBD1 (6 bases). This receptor was identified in an adult in good health and CMV-seronegative. The source material was memory CD4+ T cells from blood. CDR3 nucleotides: TGTGCCAGCAGCCCAGGGGACCGGGCGAGGACCGGGGAGCTGTTTTTT. Its protein product is CASSPGDRARTGELFF. The whole variable domain, remainder taken from reference TRBV9 and TRBJ2-2, is DSGVTQTPKHLITATGQRVTLRCSPRSGDLSVYWYQQSLDQGLQFLIQYYNGEERAKGNILERFSAQQFPDLHSELNLSSLELGDSALYFCASSPGDRARTGELFFGEGSRLTVL.